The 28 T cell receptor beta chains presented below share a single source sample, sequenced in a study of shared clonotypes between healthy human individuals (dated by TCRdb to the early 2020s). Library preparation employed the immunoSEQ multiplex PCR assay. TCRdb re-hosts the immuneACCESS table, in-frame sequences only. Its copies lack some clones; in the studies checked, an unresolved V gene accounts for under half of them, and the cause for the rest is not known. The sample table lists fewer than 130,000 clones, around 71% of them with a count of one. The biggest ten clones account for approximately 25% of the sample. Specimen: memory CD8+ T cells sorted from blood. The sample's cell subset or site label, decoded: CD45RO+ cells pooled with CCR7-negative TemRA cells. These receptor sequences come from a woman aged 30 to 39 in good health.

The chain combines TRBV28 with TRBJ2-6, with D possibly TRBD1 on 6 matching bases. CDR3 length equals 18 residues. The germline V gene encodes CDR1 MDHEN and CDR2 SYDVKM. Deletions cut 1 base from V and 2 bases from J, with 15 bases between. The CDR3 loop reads CASSLSAGANTGANVLTF. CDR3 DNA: TGTGCCAGCAGTTTATCGGCAGGGGCTAACACTGGGGCCAACGTCCTGACTTTC.

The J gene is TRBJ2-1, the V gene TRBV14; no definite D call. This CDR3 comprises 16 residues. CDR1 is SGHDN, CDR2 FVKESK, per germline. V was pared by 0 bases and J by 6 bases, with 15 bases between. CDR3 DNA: TGTGCCAGCAGCCAAGATAAATTAGTTGTGGGCAATGAGCAGTTCTTC. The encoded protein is CASSQDKLVVGNEQFF.

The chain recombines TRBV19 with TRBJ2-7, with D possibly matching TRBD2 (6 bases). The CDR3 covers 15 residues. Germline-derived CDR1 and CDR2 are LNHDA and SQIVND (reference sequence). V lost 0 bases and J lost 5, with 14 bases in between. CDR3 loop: CASSIDPAGPDEQYF. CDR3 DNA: TGTGCCAGTAGTATAGATCCGGCGGGACCGGACGAGCAGTACTTC.

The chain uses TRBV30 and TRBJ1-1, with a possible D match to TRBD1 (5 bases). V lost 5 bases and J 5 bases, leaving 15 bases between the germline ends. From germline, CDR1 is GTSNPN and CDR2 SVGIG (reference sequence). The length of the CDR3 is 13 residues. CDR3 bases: TGTGCCTGGGCCCTCTCAAGGGGAACTGAAGCTTTCTTT. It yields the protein CAWALSRGTEAFF.

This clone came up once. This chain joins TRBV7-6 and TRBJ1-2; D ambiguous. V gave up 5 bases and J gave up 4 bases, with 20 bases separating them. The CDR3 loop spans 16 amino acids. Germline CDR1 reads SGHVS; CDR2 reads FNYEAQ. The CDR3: CASSEVFARKTYGYTF. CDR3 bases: TGTGCCAGCAGCGAGGTTTTTGCTCGAAAGACCTATGGCTACACCTTC.

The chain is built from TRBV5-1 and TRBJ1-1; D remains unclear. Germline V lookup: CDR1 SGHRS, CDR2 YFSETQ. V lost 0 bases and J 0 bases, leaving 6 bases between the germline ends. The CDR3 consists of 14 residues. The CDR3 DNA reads TGCGCCAGCAGCTTGGCCAGCCTGAACACTGAAGCTTTCTTT. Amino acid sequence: CASSLASLNTEAFF.

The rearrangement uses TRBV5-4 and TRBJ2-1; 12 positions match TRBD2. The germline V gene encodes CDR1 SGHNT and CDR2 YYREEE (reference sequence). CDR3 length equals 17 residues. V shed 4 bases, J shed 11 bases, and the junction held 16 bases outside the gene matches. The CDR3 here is CASSAPTSGSVAGKQFF. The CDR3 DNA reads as TGTGCCAGCAGCGCCCCGACTAGCGGGAGTGTAGCCGGCAAGCAGTTCTTC.

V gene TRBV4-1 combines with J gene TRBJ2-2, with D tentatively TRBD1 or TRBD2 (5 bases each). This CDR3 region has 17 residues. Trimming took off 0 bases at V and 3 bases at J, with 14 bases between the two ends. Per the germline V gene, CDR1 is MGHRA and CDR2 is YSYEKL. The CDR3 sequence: CASSQDLEGRYTGELFF. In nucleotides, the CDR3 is TGCGCCAGCAGCCAAGATCTTGAGGGGAGATACACCGGGGAGCTGTTTTTT.

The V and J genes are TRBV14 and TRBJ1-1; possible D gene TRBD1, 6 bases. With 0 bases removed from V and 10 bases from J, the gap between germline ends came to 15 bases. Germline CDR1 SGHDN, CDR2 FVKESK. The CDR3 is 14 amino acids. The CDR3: CASSQDWGGPGAFF. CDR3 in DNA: TGTGCCAGCAGCCAAGACTGGGGGGGCCCCGGAGCTTTCTTT.

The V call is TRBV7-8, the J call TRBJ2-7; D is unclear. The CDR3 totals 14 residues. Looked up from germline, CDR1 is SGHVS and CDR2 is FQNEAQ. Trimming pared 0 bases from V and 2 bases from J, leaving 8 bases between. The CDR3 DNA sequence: TGTGCCAGCAGCTTAGCCGACGGTGCCTACGAGCAGTACTTC. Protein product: CASSLADGAYEQYF.

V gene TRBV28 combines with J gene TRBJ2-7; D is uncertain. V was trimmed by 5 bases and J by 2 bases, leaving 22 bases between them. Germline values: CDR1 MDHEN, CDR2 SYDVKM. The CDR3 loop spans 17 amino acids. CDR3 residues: CASSPSIGFNFPYEQYF. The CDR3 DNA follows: TGTGCCAGCAGTCCATCGATTGGATTTAACTTCCCCTACGAGCAGTACTTC.

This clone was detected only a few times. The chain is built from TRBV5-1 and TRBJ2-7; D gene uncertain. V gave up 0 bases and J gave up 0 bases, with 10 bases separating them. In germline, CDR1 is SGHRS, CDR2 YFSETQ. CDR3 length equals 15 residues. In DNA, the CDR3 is TGCGCCAGCAGCTTGGCGGCAGAGATCTCCTACGAGCAGTACTTC. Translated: CASSLAAEISYEQYF.

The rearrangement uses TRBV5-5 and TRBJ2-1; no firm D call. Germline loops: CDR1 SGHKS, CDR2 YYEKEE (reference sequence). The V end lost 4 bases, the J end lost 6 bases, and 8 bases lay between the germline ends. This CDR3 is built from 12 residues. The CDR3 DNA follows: TGTGCCAGCAGCCTACCCACCAATGAGCAGTTCTTC. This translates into CASSLPTNEQFF.

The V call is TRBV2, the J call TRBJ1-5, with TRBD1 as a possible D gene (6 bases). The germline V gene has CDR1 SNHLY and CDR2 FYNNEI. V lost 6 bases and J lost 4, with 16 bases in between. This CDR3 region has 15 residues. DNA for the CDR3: TGTGCCAGCAGACCAGAGGGACATCAAAATCAGCCCCAGCATTTT. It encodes CASRPEGHQNQPQHF.

CDR3 in DNA: TGTGCCAGCAGCGGAAACAGGGGCGGCGAGCAGTACTTC. This gives the protein CASSGNRGGEQYF. The rearrangement uses TRBV5-6 and TRBJ2-7; 7 nucleotides line up with TRBD1. The CDR3 consists of 13 residues. Germline trimming cut 4 bases from V and 6 bases from J; bases unmatched to any gene: 7. Germline assignment: CDR1 SGHDT and CDR2 YYEEEE.

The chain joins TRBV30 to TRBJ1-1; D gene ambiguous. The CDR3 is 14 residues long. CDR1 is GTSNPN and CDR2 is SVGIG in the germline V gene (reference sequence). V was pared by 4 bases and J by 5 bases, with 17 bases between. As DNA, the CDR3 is TGTGCCTGGAATAGGTCCCCTGAGGGAACTGAAGCTTTCTTT. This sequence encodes CAWNRSPEGTEAFF.

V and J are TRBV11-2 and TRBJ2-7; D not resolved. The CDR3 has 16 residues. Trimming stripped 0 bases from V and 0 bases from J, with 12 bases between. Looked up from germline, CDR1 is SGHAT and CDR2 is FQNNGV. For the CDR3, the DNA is TGTGCCAGCAGCTTAGATTTCACGGGCAGCTCCTACGAGCAGTACTTC. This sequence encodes CASSLDFTGSSYEQYF.

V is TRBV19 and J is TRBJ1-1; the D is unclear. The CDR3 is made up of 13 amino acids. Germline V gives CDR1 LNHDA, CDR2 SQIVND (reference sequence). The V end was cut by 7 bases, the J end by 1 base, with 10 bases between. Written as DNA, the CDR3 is TGTGCCAGTACCGCAGGTCCGAACACTGAAGCTTTCTTT. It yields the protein CASTAGPNTEAFF. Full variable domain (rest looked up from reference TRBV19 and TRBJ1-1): DGGITQSPKYLFRKEGQNVTLSCEQNLNHDAMYWYRQDPGQGLRLIYYSQIVNDFQKGDIAEGYSVSREKKESFPLTVTSAQKNPTAFYLCASTAGPNTEAFFGQGTRLTVV.

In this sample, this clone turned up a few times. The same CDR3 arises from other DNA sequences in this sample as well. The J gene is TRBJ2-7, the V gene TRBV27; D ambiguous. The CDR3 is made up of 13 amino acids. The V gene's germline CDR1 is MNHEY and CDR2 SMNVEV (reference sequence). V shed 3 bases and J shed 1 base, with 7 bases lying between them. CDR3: CASSFHSSYEQYF. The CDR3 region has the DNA TGTGCCAGCAGTTTCCACAGTTCCTACGAGCAGTACTTC.

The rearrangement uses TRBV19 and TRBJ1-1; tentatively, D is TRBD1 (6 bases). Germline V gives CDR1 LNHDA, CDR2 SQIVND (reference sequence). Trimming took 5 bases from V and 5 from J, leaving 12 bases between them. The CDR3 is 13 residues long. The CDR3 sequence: CASSLTGYTEAFF. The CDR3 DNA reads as TGTGCCAGTAGTCTAACAGGGTATACTGAAGCTTTCTTT.

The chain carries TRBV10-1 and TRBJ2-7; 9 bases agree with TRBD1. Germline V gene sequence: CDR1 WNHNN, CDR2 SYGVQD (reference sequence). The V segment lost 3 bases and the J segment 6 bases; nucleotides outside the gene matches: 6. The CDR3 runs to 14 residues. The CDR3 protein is CASSEGTGRVEQYF. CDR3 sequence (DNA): TGCGCCAGCAGTGAAGGGACAGGGAGGGTCGAGCAGTACTTC.

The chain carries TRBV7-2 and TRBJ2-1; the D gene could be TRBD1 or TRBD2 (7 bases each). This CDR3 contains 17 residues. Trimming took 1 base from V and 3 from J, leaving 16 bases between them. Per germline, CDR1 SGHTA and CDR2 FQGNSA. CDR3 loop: CASSLVAGAGGYNEQFF. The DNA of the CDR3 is TGTGCCAGCAGCTTAGTTGCGGGAGCAGGGGGCTACAATGAGCAGTTCTTC.

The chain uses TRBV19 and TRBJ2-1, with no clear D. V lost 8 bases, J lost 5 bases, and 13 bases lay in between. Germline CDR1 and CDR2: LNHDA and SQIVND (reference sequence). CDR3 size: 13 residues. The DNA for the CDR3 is TGTGCCAGTGGTTCATTAAGAGACAATGAGCAGTTCTTC. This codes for CASGSLRDNEQFF.

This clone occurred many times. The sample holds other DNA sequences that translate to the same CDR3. The CDR3 DNA reads TGTGCCAGCAGCGGCGGGGTATCGGGGGCCAACGTCCTGACTTTC. Amino acids: CASSGGVSGANVLTF. This chain uses TRBV6-1 with TRBJ2-6, with D perhaps matching TRBD2 (6 bases). The V end was cut by 6 bases, the J end by 4 bases, with 13 bases between. Germline V lookup: CDR1 MNHNS, CDR2 SASEGT. This CDR3 has 15 residues.

CDR3 residues: CASSALGTGAEAFF. The CDR3 DNA sequence: TGTGCCAGCAGTGCACTCGGGACAGGGGCTGAAGCTTTCTTT. The chain employs TRBV6-1 and TRBJ1-1; 10 nucleotides agree with TRBD1. V dropped 4 bases and J dropped 6; count of bases not matched to a gene: 5. CDR1 and CDR2 from the germline V gene are MNHNS and SASEGT. The CDR3 has 14 amino acids.

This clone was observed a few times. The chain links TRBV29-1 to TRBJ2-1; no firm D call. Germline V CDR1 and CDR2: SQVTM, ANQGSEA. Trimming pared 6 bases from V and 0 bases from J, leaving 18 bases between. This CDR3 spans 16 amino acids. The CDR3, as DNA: TGCAGCGTCCAAAGGGTGCGGCTGAGCTCCTACAATGAGCAGTTCTTC. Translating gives CSVQRVRLSSYNEQFF.

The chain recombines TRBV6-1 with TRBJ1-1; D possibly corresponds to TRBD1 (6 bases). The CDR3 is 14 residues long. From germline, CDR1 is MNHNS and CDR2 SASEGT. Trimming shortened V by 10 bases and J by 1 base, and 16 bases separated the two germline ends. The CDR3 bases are TGTGCCACCCCTCAGGGGACGGAGAACACTGAAGCTTTCTTT. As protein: CATPQGTENTEAFF.

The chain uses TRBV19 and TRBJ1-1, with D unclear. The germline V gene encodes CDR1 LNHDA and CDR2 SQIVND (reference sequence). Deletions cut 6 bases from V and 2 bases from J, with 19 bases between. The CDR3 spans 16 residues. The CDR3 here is CASSVWHGITNTEAFF. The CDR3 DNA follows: TGTGCCAGTAGCGTTTGGCACGGGATAACAAACACTGAAGCTTTCTTT.